Many counts were recorded for the clone carrying this T cell receptor (beta chain). Its antigen is not known. The TCRbeta library incorporated unique molecular identifiers. In TCRdb, the PCR reads were re-called with MiXCR into one record per CDR3 protein. The sample holds nearly 250,000 distinct CDR3 sequences, less than 9% seen once. This entry belongs to a study of T-cell reconstitution after alpha-beta-depleted transplantation in children. Notes on the study in general: Once a year had passed after transplant, T-cell counts and diversity came mostly from newly produced T cells. In patients about two months after transplant, alpha-beta T cells reportedly arose from several hundred expanded graft clones. Some patients owed their high day-60 TCRbeta diversity to surviving recipient T cells and thymic progenitors.

This TCR was sampled from a male patient younger than 18 who had a stem cell transplant for acute lymphoblastic leukemia, so the T cells may come from the graft donor. Sequencing used PBMCs, mostly from graft donor cells, obtained 180 days after TCRalphabeta/CD19-depleted stem cell transplant.

The CDR3, as DNA: TGTGCCAGCAGCGGTACTAGCGGAAGCTACGAGCAGTACTTC. Protein: CASSGTSGSYEQYF. The chain links TRBV7-8 to TRBJ2-7, with TRBD2 identical over 8 bases. V dropped 5 bases and J dropped 3; count of bases not matched to a gene: 6. The CDR3 is 14 residues long. Looked up from germline, CDR1 is SGHVS and CDR2 is FQNEAQ.